This is a list of T cell receptor beta chains from one sample in a study of blood T cell repertoires in COVID-19. Method: immunoSEQ multiplex PCR; TCRdb's copy keeps in-frame clones and lacks some. This table holds some 120,000 clones, around four fifths found once. Sequences were obtained from peripheral blood. These receptor sequences come from a man older than 75 with active or convalescent COVID-19. Both conserved end residues are trimmed from each CDR3. The order of the fields is J gene, V gene, CDR3 length, CDR3 protein.

>TRBJ2-1|TRBV6-6|10
ASSIQGNEQF
>TRBJ2-1|TRBV5-4|17
ASSPGTSGGLSSYNEQF
>TRBJ2-7|TRBV10-3|12
AISDGPSGDEQY
>TRBJ2-3|TRBV4-3|14
ASSQVNGGGADTQY
>TRBJ2-7|TRBV7-2|12
ASSSRTGGDEQY
>TRBJ2-5|TRBV18|13
ASSPGQGRQETQY
>TRBJ1-4|TRBV4-3|13
ASSRQAPTNEKLF
>TRBJ2-5|TRBV25-1|11
ASSAAGEETQY
>TRBJ1-1|TRBV5-4|12
ASSGYRGRTEAF
>TRBJ2-7|TRBV15|14
ATSRGLGTGEEEQY
>TRBJ1-6|TRBV7-9|11
ASSLIEDSPLH
>TRBJ2-7|TRBV5-6|11
ASSLGQSYEQY
>TRBJ1-1|TRBV7-9|11
ASSYTGNTEAF
>TRBJ2-5|TRBV15|12
ATSRRTDQETQY
>TRBJ1-4|TRBV20-1|13
SASPYAGDYEKLF
>TRBJ1-4|TRBV7-2|12
ASSSGQFNEKLF
>TRBJ1-5|TRBV4-1|12
ASSQVAGNQPQH
>TRBJ1-3|TRBV4-3|14
ASSQDAGVGGNTIY
>TRBJ2-1|TRBV18|14
ASSLQVGGASNEQF
>TRBJ2-7|TRBV6-1|11
ASSEWSGGEQY
>TRBJ2-2|TRBV4-3|14
ASSPAATPNTGELF
>TRBJ1-2|TRBV7-2|12
ASSQAGNPGGYT
>TRBJ2-7|TRBV28|12
ASSFASYSYEQY
>TRBJ2-3|TRBV24-1|10
ATSDLGDTQY
>TRBJ1-2|TRBV20-1|9
SASAGFGYT
>TRBJ2-1|TRBV18|14
ASSPQASGGAGEQF
>TRBJ2-7|TRBV6-5|14
ASSYTGTVSSYEQY
>TRBJ1-1|TRBV9|12
ASSVSGKFTEAF
>TRBJ2-7|TRBV2|11
ASSESVSYEQY
>TRBJ2-7|TRBV6-5|12
ASSPTGGSYEQY
>TRBJ2-2|TRBV5-1|14
ASSLAGLARTGELF
>TRBJ1-3|TRBV5-6|15
ASSLPEGTSSGNTIY
>TRBJ1-4|TRBV29-1|12
SVVALLPNEKLF
>TRBJ1-4|TRBV30|13
AWSGTGGPTEKLF
>TRBJ2-5|TRBV27|11
ASSFRYLETQY
>TRBJ2-3|TRBV7-3|11
ASSLSGTGAQY
>TRBJ2-3|TRBV4-1|14
ASSQETGVSTDTQY
>TRBJ1-6|TRBV6-4|13
ASSATGLGDSPLH
>TRBJ2-3|TRBV11-3|13
ASSLSSGGSDTQY
>TRBJ2-5|TRBV7-9|13
ASSALTGFQETQY
>TRBJ1-2|TRBV4-3|12
ASSQDRQNYGYT
>TRBJ1-1|TRBV6-2/TRBV6-3|13
ASSKMTASYTEAF
>TRBJ2-1|TRBV2|13
ASRDRTGELNEQF
>TRBJ2-1|TRBV4-1|15
ASSQTSGGTRYNEQF
>TRBJ2-2|TRBV5-1|12
ASSFEDRSGELF
>TRBJ2-2|TRBV19|11
ASAGTRSGELF
>TRBJ2-2|TRBV9|18
ASSVRGGASGGLNTGELF
>TRBJ2-1|TRBV5-5|14
ASSWGTGSSYNEQF
>TRBJ1-2|TRBV5-1|13
ASSFLSGVEYGYT
>TRBJ1-1|TRBV3-1/TRBV3-2|10
ASSQGGVKAF
>TRBJ2-3|TRBV2|13
ASSDQGSRADTQY
>TRBJ1-2|TRBV19|13
ASSIVGQGNYGYT
>TRBJ1-1|TRBV28|11
ASSSGGGTEAF